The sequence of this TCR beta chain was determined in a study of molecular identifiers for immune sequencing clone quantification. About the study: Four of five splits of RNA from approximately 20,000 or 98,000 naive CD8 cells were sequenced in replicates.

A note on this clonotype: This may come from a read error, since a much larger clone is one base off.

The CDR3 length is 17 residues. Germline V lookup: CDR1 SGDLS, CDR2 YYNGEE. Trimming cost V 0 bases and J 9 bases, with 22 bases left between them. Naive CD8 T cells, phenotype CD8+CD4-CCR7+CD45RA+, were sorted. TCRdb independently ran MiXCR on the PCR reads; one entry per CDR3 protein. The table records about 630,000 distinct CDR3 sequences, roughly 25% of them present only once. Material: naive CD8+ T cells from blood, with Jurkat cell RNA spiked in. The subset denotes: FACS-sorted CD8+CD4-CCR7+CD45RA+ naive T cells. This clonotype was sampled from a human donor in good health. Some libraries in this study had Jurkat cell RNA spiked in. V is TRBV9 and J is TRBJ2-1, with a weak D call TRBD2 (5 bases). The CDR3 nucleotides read TGTGCCAGCAGCGTAGTTCGAGCGGTCCTGGCCTACGGTGAGCAGTTCTTC. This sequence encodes CASSVVRAVLAYGEQFF.